The T cell receptor (beta chain) under discussion was sequenced for a study of OX40 agonist ivuxolimab in advanced cancers. Study as a whole: Patients achieving partial responses numbered three: one hepatocellular carcinoma case and two cutaneous melanoma cases.

TCRdb's table, derived via immunoSEQ multiplex PCR, lists solely in-frame clones and lacks some. The sample contains about 16,000 clones, 86% of which appear only once. The J segment lost 6 bases and the V segment lost 4 bases, leaving 12 bases of the junction unmatched. In germline, CDR1 is SGHDT, CDR2 YYEEEE. The length of the CDR3 is 16 residues. The chain uses TRBV5-6 and TRBJ2-2; 7 nucleotides align to TRBD2. This clonotype was sampled from an adult with an advanced solid tumor such as melanoma, head and neck, liver or kidney cancer. Sequenced material: CD4+ or CD8+ T cells sorted from blood, taken in a trial of the OX40 agonist ivuxolimab. The CDR3 DNA reads as TGTGCCAGCAGCACTTTGGGCGGGAGTGTCTCCGGGGAGCTGTTTTTT. It translates to CASSTLGGSVSGELFF.